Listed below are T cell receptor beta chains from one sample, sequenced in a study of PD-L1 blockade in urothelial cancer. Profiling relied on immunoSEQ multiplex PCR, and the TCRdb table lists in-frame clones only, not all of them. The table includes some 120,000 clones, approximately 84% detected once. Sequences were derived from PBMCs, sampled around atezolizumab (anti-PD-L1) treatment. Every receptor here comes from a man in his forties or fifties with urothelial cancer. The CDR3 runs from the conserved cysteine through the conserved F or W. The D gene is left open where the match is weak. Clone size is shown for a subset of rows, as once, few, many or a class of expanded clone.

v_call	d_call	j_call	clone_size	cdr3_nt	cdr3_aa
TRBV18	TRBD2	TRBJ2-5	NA	TGTGCCAGCTCAGAACTAGCGGGAGGCCAAGAGACCCAGTACTTC	CASSELAGGQETQYF
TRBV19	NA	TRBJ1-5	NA	TGTGCCAGTAGTACCCAACAGGGTCATCAGCCCCAGCATTTT	CASSTQQGHQPQHF
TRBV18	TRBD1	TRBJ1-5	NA	TGTGCCAGCTCACCTACAGGGGGCAATCAGCCCCAGCATTTT	CASSPTGGNQPQHF
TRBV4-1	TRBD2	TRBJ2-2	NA	TGCGCCAGCAGCCGCCCCCCGGGACTAGCGGGAGGGAACACCGGGGAGCTGTTTTTT	CASSRPPGLAGGNTGELFF
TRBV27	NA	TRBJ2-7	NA	TGTGCCAGCAGTTCCCTTCTAGCGGGACAGGGGTATAGCGAGCAGTACTTC	CASSSLLAGQGYSEQYF
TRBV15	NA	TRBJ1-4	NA	TGTGCCACCAGTGGACAGCTAAATGAAAAACTGTTTTTT	CATSGQLNEKLFF
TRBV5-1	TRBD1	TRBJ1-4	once	TGCGCCAGCAGCCCTAGGACAGGGGTAAATGAAAAACTGTTTTTT	CASSPRTGVNEKLFF
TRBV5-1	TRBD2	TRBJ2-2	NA	TGCGCCAGCAGCTTGGTTCCGAGGACTAGCGGGAGCGCCGGGGAGCTGTTTTTT	CASSLVPRTSGSAGELFF
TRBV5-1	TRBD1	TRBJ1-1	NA	TGCGCCAGCAGCTGGGGACAGGGCTCTGAAGCTTTCTTT	CASSWGQGSEAFF
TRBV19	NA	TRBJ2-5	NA	TGTGCCAGTAGTAGCAGTATAGCCTCGGGTAACACCCAGTACTTC	CASSSSIASGNTQYF